The subject of this entry is one TCR beta chain. The antigen is not known. This sample is part of a study of T cell responses to AZD1222 COVID-19 vaccine. Study background: Timing groups of about 4 and about 12 weeks for second doses were pooled. Findings of the study overall: White British ancestry dominated among donors, who included more females, and clonal diversity was possibly underestimated. Epitopes outside B.1.351 and B.1.1.7 mutated regions reportedly drew nearly half of spike TCRs.

Profiling relied on immunoSEQ multiplex PCR, and the TCRdb table lists in-frame clones only, not all of them. Of fewer than 150,000 clones in the sample, under 95% were seen once. The V and J ends lost 3 bases and 6 bases respectively, with 11 bases between them. Germline V gene lookup returns CDR1 LNHDA and CDR2 SQIVND (reference sequence). The CDR3 spans 14 residues. The receptor comes from an adult in good health. This material consisted of peripheral blood, taken on day 0 of AZD1222 vaccination. The chain combines TRBV19 with TRBJ1-4; weak D call: TRBD1 (5 bases). The CDR3 here is CASSITGGDEKLFF. Here the CDR3 DNA reads TGTGCCAGTAGTATTACTGGGGGGGATGAAAAACTGTTTTTT.